The 11 T cell receptor beta chains below all came from one sample that was sequenced in a study of blood T cells in healthy people across ages. Sample-barcoded 5' priming and a J-beta primer mix drove a second PCR of 7 to 11 cycles. Each CDR3 protein gets one entry after TCRdb re-called the 5' RACE reads with MiXCR. The sample shows roughly 570,000 distinct CDR3 sequences, 25% to 30% of them seen only once. Source material: blood. These receptors originate from a woman in her seventies in good health.

Of note for this clonotype: Germline is not matched at one junction end, which may reflect a read error. This chain uses TRBV29-1 with TRBJ1-1, with TRBD1 as a possible D gene (6 bases). The CDR3 is made up of 12 amino acids. CDR1 SQVTM and CDR2 ANQGSEA come from the germline V gene. The CDR3 DNA reads as TGCAGCGTCGAAGGACAGCACACTGAAGCTTTCTTT. Translating it yields CSVEGQHTEAFF.

The rearrangement joins TRBV12-3 or TRBV12-4 to TRBJ1-1, with unresolved D. The CDR3 covers 12 residues. Trimming stripped 6 bases from V and 3 bases from J, with 8 bases between. The CDR3 region is CASSVSYTEAFF. DNA for the CDR3: TGTGCCAGCAGCGTATCGTACACTGAAGCTTTCTTT.

This clonotype came up a few times. The V gene is TRBV4-3, the J gene TRBJ2-3; TRBD2 aligns across 8 bases. Unmatched junction bases numbered 5, after V lost 3 bases and J lost 3 bases. The CDR3 is made up of 15 amino acids. Germline V gene lookup returns CDR1 LGHNA and CDR2 YSLEER. The CDR3 loop reads CASSQIAGPTDTQYF. The CDR3 DNA sequence: TGCGCCAGCAGCCAGATAGCGGGACCAACAGATACGCAGTATTTT.

CDR3 in DNA: TGCAGCGTTGCCGGGGGGCAAGATACGCAGTATTTT. This encodes CSVAGGQDTQYF. The genes are TRBV29-1 and TRBJ2-3; possibly TRBD2 for D (7 bases). Looked up from germline, CDR1 is SQVTM and CDR2 is ANQGSEA. This CDR3 has 12 residues. The V gene lost 4 bases and the J gene lost 5 bases, with 10 bases spanning the gap.

This chain uses TRBV6-4 with TRBJ2-7; 7 nucleotides match TRBD1. V shed 3 bases, J shed 4 bases, and the junction held 9 bases outside the gene matches. Germline-derived CDR1 and CDR2 are MRHNA and SNTAGT. CDR3 length: 15 residues. CDR3 sequence: CASSEQGQGSYEQYF. The CDR3 DNA sequence: TGTGCCAGCAGTGAACAGGGGCAGGGAAGTTACGAGCAGTACTTC.

This chain links TRBV7-9 with TRBJ1-2; 8 bases align to TRBD1. The V and J ends lost 7 bases and 8 bases, in that order; junction bases with no gene match: 12. From germline, CDR1 is SEHNR and CDR2 FQNEAQ (reference sequence). The CDR3 runs to 14 residues. The CDR3 bases are TGTGCCAGCACTGGACAGGGAATTATGAACGGCTACACCTTC. Its protein product is CASTGQGIMNGYTF.

This clonotype occurred a few times. The chain links TRBV7-9 to TRBJ2-7; 13 positions match TRBD2. V dropped 4 bases and J dropped 3; count of bases not matched to a gene: 3. CDR1 is SEHNR, CDR2 FQNEAQ, per germline (reference sequence). The CDR3 runs 15 residues. The CDR3 nucleotides read TGTGCCAGCAGCTCAGGGACTAGCGGGAACTACGAGCAGTACTTC. It specifies CASSSGTSGNYEQYF.

The CDR3: CASSQLPKGAQYF. CDR3 coding DNA: TGTGCCAGCAGCCAGCTCCCAAAGGGGGCCCAGTACTTC. J is TRBJ2-5 and V is TRBV14, with D possibly matching TRBD1 (6 bases). Trimming shortened V by 3 bases and J by 9 bases, and 14 bases separated the two germline ends. The CDR3 contains 13 residues. Germline assignment: CDR1 SGHDN and CDR2 FVKESK.

J is TRBJ2-6 and V is TRBV6-2 or TRBV6-3; 10 bases agree with TRBD1. V shed 6 bases, J shed 1 base, and the junction held 12 bases outside the gene matches. Germline V lookup: CDR1 MNHEY, CDR2 SVGEGT. The CDR3 runs to 19 residues. CDR3 amino acids: CASSDRTGGPLSGANVLTF. As DNA, the CDR3 is TGTGCCAGCAGCGACAGGACAGGGGGTCCCCTATCTGGGGCCAACGTCCTGACTTTC.

V gene TRBV7-9 combines with J gene TRBJ1-1; D is uncertain. This CDR3 is built from 14 residues. CDR1 SEHNR and CDR2 FQNEAQ come from the germline V gene (reference sequence). V dropped 6 bases and J dropped 5 bases, with 16 bases sitting between them. Written as DNA, the CDR3 is TGTGCCAGCAGTGTTGACCGCAGCAGGACTGAAGCTTTCTTT. It specifies CASSVDRSRTEAFF.

This clonotype was observed many times. The chain recombines TRBV7-3 with TRBJ1-1; 8 bases are shared with TRBD1. The CDR3 covers 13 residues. The V gene's germline CDR1 is SGHTA and CDR2 FQGTGA. The ends lost 5 bases at V and 3 bases at J; junction bases unmatched: 2. The CDR3 spells CASSADRDTEAFF. The CDR3 nucleotides are TGTGCCAGCAGCGCGGACAGGGACACTGAAGCTTTCTTT. The whole variable domain, remainder taken from reference TRBV7-3 and TRBJ1-1, is GAGVSQTPSNKVTEKGKYVELRCDPISGHTALYWYRQSLGQGPEFLIYFQGTGAADDSGLPNDRFFAVRPEGSVSTLKIQRTERGDSAVYLCASSADRDTEAFFGQGTRLTVV.